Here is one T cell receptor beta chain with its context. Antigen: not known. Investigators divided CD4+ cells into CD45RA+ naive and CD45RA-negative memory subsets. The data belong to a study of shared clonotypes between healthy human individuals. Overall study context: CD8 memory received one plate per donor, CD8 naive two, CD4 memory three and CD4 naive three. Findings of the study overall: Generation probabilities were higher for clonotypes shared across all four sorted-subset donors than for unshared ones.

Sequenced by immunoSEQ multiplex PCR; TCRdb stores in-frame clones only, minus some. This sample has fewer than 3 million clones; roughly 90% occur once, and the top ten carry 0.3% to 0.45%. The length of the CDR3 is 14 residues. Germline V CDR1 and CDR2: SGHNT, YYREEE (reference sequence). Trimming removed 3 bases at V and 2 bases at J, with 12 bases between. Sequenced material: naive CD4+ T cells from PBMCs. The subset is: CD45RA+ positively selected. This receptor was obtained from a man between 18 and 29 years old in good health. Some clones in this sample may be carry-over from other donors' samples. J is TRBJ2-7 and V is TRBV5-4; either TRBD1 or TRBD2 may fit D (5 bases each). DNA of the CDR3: TGTGCCAGCAGCTCCGTCGGGGCTGCCTACGAGCAGTACTTC. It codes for CASSSVGAAYEQYF.